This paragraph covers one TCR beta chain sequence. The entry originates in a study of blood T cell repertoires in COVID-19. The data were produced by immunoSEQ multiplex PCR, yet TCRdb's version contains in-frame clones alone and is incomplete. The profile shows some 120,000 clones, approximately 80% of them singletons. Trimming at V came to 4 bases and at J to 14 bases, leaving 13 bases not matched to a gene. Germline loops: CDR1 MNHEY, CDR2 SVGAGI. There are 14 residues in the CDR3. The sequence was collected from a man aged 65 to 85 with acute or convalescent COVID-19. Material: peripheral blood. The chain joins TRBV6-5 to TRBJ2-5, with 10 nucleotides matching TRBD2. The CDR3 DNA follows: TGTGCCAGCAGTTTACTAGCGGGGTCTTACCCCCCCTACTTC. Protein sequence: CASSLLAGSYPPYF.